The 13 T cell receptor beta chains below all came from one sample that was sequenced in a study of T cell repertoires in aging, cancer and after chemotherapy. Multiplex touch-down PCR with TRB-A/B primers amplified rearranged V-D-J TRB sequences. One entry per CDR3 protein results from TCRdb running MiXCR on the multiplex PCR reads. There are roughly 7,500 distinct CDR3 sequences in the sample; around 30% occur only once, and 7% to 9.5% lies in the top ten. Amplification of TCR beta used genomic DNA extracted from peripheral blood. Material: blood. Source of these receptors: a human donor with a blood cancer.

The DNA of the CDR3 is TGTGCCAGCAGTATTACAGGGTTTGGAGGCTACACCTTC. It codes for CASSITGFGGYTF. The V gene is TRBV6-2 or TRBV6-3, the J gene TRBJ1-2; D is possibly TRBD1 (6 bases). The CDR3 loop spans 13 amino acids. Trimming left V 5 bases short and J 8 bases short, with 15 bases between. CDR1 is MNHEY, CDR2 SVGEGT, per germline.

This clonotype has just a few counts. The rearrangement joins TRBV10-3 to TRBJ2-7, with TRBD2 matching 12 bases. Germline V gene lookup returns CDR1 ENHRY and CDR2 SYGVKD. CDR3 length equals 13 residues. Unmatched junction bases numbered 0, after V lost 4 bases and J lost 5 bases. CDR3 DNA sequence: TGTGCCATCAGTGGGACTAGCGGGGACGAGCAGTACTTC. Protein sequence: CAISGTSGDEQYF.

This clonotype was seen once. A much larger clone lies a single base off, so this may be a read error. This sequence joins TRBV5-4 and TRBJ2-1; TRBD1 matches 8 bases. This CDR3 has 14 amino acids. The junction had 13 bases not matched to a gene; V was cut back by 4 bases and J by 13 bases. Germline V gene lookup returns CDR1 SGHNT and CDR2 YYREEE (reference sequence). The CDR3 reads CASSTTGVDETQFF. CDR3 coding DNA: TGTGCCAGCAGCACGACAGGGGTGGATGAGACCCAGTTCTTC.

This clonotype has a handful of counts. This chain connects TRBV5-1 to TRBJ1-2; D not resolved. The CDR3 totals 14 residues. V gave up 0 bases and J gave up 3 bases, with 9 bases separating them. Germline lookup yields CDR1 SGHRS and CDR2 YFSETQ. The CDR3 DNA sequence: TGCGCCAGCAGCTTGGACCAGGCAGACTATGGCTACACCTTC. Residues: CASSLDQADYGYTF.

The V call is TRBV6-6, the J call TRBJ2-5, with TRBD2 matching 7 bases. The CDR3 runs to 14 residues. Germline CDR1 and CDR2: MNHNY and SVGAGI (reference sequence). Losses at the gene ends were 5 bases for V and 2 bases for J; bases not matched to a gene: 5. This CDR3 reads CASSDGRSQETQYF. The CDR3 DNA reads TGTGCCAGCAGTGACGGGAGGTCACAAGAGACCCAGTACTTC.

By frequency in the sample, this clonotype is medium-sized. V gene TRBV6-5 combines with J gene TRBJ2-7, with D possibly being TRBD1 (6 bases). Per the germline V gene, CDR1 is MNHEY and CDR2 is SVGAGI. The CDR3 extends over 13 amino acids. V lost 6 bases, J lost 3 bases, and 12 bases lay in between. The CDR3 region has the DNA TGTGCCAGCAGCCCCGGGACAATCTACGAGCAGTACTTC. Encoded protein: CASSPGTIYEQYF.

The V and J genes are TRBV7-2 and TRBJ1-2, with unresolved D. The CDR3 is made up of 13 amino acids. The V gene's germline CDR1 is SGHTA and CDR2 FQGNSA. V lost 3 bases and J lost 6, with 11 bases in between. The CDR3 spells CASSFLIGDGYTF. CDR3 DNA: TGTGCCAGCAGCTTTCTTATCGGGGATGGCTACACCTTC.

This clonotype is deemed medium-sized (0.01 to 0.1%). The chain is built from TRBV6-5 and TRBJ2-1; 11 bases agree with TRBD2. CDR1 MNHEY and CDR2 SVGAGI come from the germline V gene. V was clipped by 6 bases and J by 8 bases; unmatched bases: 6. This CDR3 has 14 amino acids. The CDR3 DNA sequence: TGTGCCAGCAGCCTAGCGGGGGGCCGGTATGAGCAGTTCTTC. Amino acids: CASSLAGGRYEQFF.

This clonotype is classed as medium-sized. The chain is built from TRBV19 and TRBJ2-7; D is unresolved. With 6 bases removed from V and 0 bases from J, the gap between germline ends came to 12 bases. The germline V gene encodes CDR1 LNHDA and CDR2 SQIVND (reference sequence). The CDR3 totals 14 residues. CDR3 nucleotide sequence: TGTGCCAGTAGGAGCTCCATGAGCTCCTACGAGCAGTACTTC. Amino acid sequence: CASRSSMSSYEQYF.

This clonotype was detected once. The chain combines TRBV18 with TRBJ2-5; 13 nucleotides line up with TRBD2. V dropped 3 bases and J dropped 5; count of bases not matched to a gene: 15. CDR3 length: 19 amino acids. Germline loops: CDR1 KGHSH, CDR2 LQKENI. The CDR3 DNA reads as TGTGCCAGCTCACCGCAGGAGACTAGCGGGGGGCTGGGCGGGGAGACCCAGTACTTC. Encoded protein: CASSPQETSGGLGGETQYF. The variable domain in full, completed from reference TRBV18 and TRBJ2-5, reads NAGVMQNPRHLVRRRGQEARLRCSPMKGHSHVYWYRQLPEEGLKFMVYLQKENIIDESGMPKERFSAEFPKEGPSILRIQQVVRGDSAAYFCASSPQETSGGLGGETQYFGPGTRLLVL.

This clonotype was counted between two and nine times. DNA of the CDR3: TGTGCCAGCAGTTTAATCCGGGGGGCCGGCGTTGAGCAGTTCTTC. This codes for CASSLIRGAGVEQFF. The V and J genes are TRBV12-3 or TRBV12-4 and TRBJ2-1; weak D call: TRBD2 (7 bases). This CDR3 has 15 amino acids. V lost 2 bases and J 9 bases, leaving 17 bases between the germline ends.

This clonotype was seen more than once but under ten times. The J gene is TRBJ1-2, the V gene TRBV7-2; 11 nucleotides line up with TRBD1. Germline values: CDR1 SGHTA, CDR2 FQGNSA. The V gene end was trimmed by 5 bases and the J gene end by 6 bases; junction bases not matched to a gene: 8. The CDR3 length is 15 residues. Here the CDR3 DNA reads TGTGCCAGCAGCCGACCCGGGACAGGGGGTCATGGCTACACCTTC. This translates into CASSRPGTGGHGYTF.

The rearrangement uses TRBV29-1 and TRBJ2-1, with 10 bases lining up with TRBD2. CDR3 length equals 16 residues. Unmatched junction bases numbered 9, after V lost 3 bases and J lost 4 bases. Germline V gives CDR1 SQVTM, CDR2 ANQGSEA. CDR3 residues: CSVEILAGSIYNEQFF. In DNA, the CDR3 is TGCAGCGTTGAGATACTAGCGGGGTCTATTTACAATGAGCAGTTCTTC.